Listed below are T cell receptor beta chains from one sample, sequenced in a study of blood T cell repertoires in COVID-19. TCRdb's copy holds only in-frame clones and misses some; the assay was immunoSEQ multiplex PCR. The data contain approximately 150,000 clones, over 70% of them seen just once; the ten biggest clones take up over 7%. The sample comprised peripheral blood. The receptors stem from a man aged 50-59 years with active or convalescent COVID-19. Both conserved end residues are part of each CDR3. The order of the fields is D gene, clone size, J gene, V gene, CDR3 DNA, CDR3 protein. A D gene is named only where the DNA matches it firmly. The size field is filled for only some rows; it gives once, few, many or a size class.

D: NA
size: NA
J: TRBJ1-3
V: TRBV19
DNA: TGTGCCAGTAGTTCTACAGGAGACTCTGGAAACACCATATATTTT
CDR3: CASSSTGDSGNTIYF

D: TRBD1
size: NA
J: TRBJ2-7
V: TRBV28
DNA: TGTGCCAGCAGTTTTTGGCTCGGGGACAGTTCCTACGAGCAGTACTTC
CDR3: CASSFWLGDSSYEQYF

D: NA
size: NA
J: TRBJ1-5
V: TRBV3-1/TRBV3-2
DNA: TGTGCCAGCAGCCTCTCAGGTGGCAATCAGCCCCAGCATTTT
CDR3: CASSLSGGNQPQHF

D: NA
size: NA
J: TRBJ1-6
V: TRBV4-1
DNA: TGCGCCAGCAGCCAAAGCGCAGGGTTTTCCTATAATTCACCCCTCCACTTT
CDR3: CASSQSAGFSYNSPLHF

D: NA
size: NA
J: TRBJ1-5
V: TRBV7-9
DNA: TGTGCCAGCAGCTTAGGTTCGGGGGGTCGTCAGCCCCAGCATTTT
CDR3: CASSLGSGGRQPQHF

D: TRBD1
size: NA
J: TRBJ2-7
V: TRBV3-1/TRBV3-2
DNA: TGTGCCAGCAGCCGCGGACCCGGGACAGGGACCGAGCAGTACTTC
CDR3: CASSRGPGTGTEQYF

D: TRBD2
size: NA
J: TRBJ2-7
V: TRBV7-2
DNA: TGTGCCAGCAGCCGGGGCACCCCCCGGTCGGGGGGGGAGCAGTACTTC
CDR3: CASSRGTPRSGGEQYF

D: TRBD2
size: NA
J: TRBJ2-3
V: TRBV7-3
DNA: TGTGCCAGCAGTCTAAGCGGGAAGGCGTATCGGGACACAGATACGCAGTATTTT
CDR3: CASSLSGKAYRDTDTQYF

D: NA
size: NA
J: TRBJ2-1
V: TRBV28
DNA: TGTGCCAGCACCTTCACTAGTGAGCAGTTCTTC
CDR3: CASTFTSEQFF

D: TRBD2
size: NA
J: TRBJ2-1
V: TRBV11-3
DNA: TGTGCCAGCAGCCTGCTAGCGGGGGGGCACAATGAGCAGTTCTTC
CDR3: CASSLLAGGHNEQFF

D: NA
size: NA
J: TRBJ2-4
V: TRBV19
DNA: TGTGCCAGTAGTTTTCCCGGACTGCAACCACTAGCCAAAAACATTCAGTACTTC
CDR3: CASSFPGLQPLAKNIQYF

D: TRBD2
size: NA
J: TRBJ2-7
V: TRBV19
DNA: TGTGCCAGTAGTCTACTAGCGGGAGACCTGTTAAAGCCCTCCTACGAGCAGTACTTC
CDR3: CASSLLAGDLLKPSYEQYF

D: NA
size: NA
J: TRBJ1-5
V: TRBV15
DNA: TGTGCCACCAGCAGAGGGGCAGGGTCCTTTAGCAATCAGCCCCAGCATTTT
CDR3: CATSRGAGSFSNQPQHF

D: TRBD2
size: once
J: TRBJ2-3
V: TRBV28
DNA: TGTGCCAGCAGTTTAGCGGGAGTAGCAGGGAATACGCAGTATTTT
CDR3: CASSLAGVAGNTQYF

D: NA
size: NA
J: TRBJ2-7
V: TRBV28
DNA: TGTGCCATTAAGGGGGGGGGAGACCAACACTACGAGCAGTACTTC
CDR3: CAIKGGGDQHYEQYF

D: NA
size: NA
J: TRBJ1-5
V: TRBV4-1
DNA: TGCGCCAGCAGCCAAGAGCGGACCGACAGTCTGAATCAGCCCCAGCATTTT
CDR3: CASSQERTDSLNQPQHF

D: NA
size: NA
J: TRBJ2-1
V: TRBV7-8
DNA: TGTGCCAGCAGCCCAATGTATGAGGCCGCCTACAATGAGCAGTTCTTC
CDR3: CASSPMYEAAYNEQFF

D: TRBD2
size: once
J: TRBJ2-1
V: TRBV5-6
DNA: TGTGCCAGCAGCTTGTTTAGCGGGAGGCGGTTCTTC
CDR3: CASSLFSGRRFF

D: TRBD2
size: few
J: TRBJ2-1
V: TRBV5-1
DNA: TGCGCCAGCAGCTTGCGGGCGGGAGACAATGAGCAGTTCTTC
CDR3: CASSLRAGDNEQFF

D: TRBD1
size: NA
J: TRBJ2-1
V: TRBV24-1
DNA: TGTGCCACCAGTGATTTGGAGACAGGGGAGTACAATGAGCAGTTCTTC
CDR3: CATSDLETGEYNEQFF

D: TRBD1
size: NA
J: TRBJ1-6
V: TRBV27
DNA: TGTGCCAGCAGCACCGCCGGGACAGCTAATAATTCACCCCTCCACTTT
CDR3: CASSTAGTANNSPLHF

D: NA
size: NA
J: TRBJ2-1
V: TRBV29-1
DNA: TGCAGCGGACTGATGAGCTCCTACAATGAGCAGTTCTTC
CDR3: CSGLMSSYNEQFF

D: NA
size: NA
J: TRBJ2-3
V: TRBV21-1
DNA: TGTGCCAGCAGCAAAGTAACTAGCGGGGTGCCGGGACCTGGCACAGATACGCAGTATTTT
CDR3: CASSKVTSGVPGPGTDTQYF

D: NA
size: few
J: TRBJ2-7
V: TRBV3-1/TRBV3-2
DNA: TGTGCCAGCAGCCAGAGGGGAGGGGGCTACGAGCAGTACTTC
CDR3: CASSQRGGGYEQYF